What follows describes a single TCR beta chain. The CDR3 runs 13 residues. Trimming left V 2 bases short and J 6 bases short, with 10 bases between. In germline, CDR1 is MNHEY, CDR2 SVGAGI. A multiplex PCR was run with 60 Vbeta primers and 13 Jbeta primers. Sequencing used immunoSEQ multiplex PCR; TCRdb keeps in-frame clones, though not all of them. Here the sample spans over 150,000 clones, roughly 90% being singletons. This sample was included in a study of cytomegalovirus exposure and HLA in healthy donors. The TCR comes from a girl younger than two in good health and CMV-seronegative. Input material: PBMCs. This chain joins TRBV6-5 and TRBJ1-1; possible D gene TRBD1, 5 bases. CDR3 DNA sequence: TGTGCCAGCAGTTACCCTGGGGACTCTGAAGCTTTCTTT. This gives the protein CASSYPGDSEAFF.